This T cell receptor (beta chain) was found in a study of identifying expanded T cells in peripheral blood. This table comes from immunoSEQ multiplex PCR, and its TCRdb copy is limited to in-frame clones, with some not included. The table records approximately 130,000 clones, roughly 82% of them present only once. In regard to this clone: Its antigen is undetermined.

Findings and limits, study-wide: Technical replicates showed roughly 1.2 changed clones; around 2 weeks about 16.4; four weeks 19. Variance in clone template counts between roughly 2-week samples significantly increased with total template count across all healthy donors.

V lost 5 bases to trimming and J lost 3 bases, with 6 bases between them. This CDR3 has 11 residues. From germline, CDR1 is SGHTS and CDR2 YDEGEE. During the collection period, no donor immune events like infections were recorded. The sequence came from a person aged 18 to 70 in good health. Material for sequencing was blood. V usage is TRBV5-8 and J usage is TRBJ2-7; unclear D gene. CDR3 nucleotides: TGTGCCAGCAGGCCATTCTACGAGCAGTACTTC. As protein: CASRPFYEQYF.